This entry describes one T cell receptor beta chain. Its antigen is currently unknown. Use of 60 Vbeta and 13 Jbeta primers characterized the PCR. Some clones are missing from TCRdb's copy, which holds only in-frame ones; the method was immunoSEQ multiplex PCR. The data hold 150,000 to 200,000 clones, with approximately 79% observed a single time. The sample is drawn from a study of cytomegalovirus exposure and HLA in healthy donors. Overall study results and limits: Some TCR beta chains (more than 150 of them) were listed as cytomegalovirus-associated. Later analysis showed TCR association rates varying by HLA locus, highest for DRB1 and lowest for HLA-C. Sequencing depth across donors, presence/absence analyses assumed, was roughly uniform.

CDR1 MGHDK and CDR2 SYGVNS come from the germline V gene. V was shortened by 10 bases and J by 8 bases, with 13 bases between the two germline ends. CDR3 length: 11 residues. The specimen sequenced was PBMCs. The J gene is TRBJ2-3, the V gene TRBV25-1, with D perhaps TRBD2 (6 bases). The source is a woman aged 50 to 65 in good health and CMV-seropositive. The CDR3 DNA is TGTGCCACCGGGACTGTCTCTACGCAGTATTTT. Its protein product is CATGTVSTQYF.